Listed here are 32 T cell receptor beta chains from one sample, sequenced in a study of tumor-infiltrating lymphocytes in primary liver carcinoma. With a constant-region primer, TCR beta cDNA was made from 450 to 650 ng of total RNA. Three nested multiplex PCR rounds of slightly modified ARM-PCR generated TCR beta libraries. The first two PCR rounds used TRBV1-TRBV30 primers with a Cbeta primer, 10 cycles each. MiXCR, applied by TCRdb to the multiplex PCR reads, yields one record per CDR3 protein. The table includes some 130,000 distinct CDR3 sequences, around 70% detected once. Unsorted bulk tissue of roughly 20-34 mg yielded co-extracted RNA and DNA. The sequenced sample consisted of tumor-adjacent normal liver tissue. The receptors here all came from a woman aged 55-69 years with primary liver carcinoma and hepatitis B virus infection.

Comment on this clonotype: One junction end does not reproduce the germline sequence, and a read error may be involved. The rearrangement links TRBV12-3 or TRBV12-4 to TRBJ2-7; D remains ambiguous. This CDR3 region has 13 residues. DNA of the CDR3: TGTGTCAGCAGTTTAAATCGAGTCTACGAGCGGTACTTC. It translates to CVSSLNRVYERYF.

In regard to this clonotype: A much larger clone lies a single base off, so this may be a read error. The gene calls are TRBV21-1 and TRBJ2-5; no DNA check was done on the table's D call, TRBD1. TRBV21-1 corresponds to a pseudogene. The CDR3 has 15 residues. CDR3 sequence reads: CASSKVSGAGETQYF. Written as DNA, the CDR3 is TGTGCCAGCAGCAAAGTGTCGGGCGCCGGGGAGACCCAGTACTTC.

On this clonotype itself: The missing conserved phenylalanine or tryptophan at the end of this CDR3 makes a read error likely. The DNA is left out, because the CDR3 cannot be placed on it with certainty; the CDR3 is given as TCRdb lists it. V gene TRBV11-2 combines with J gene TRBJ2-7; the table assigns TRBD2, which was not confirmed against the DNA. Per germline, CDR1 SGHAT and CDR2 FQNNGV. The CDR3 region is 11 residues in length, termini included. This CDR3 reads CASSYANSLEY.

Comments on this clonotype: As the CDR3 is not closed by the conserved phenylalanine or tryptophan, this likely results from a read error. The gene calls are TRBV29-1 and TRBJ1-1; 11 nucleotides align to TRBD1. The CDR3 extends over 13 amino acids. Germline values: CDR1 SQVTM, CDR2 ANQGSEA. The CDR3 sequence is CSVRDRGGTEAFL. The DNA for the CDR3 is TGTAGCGTCAGGGACAGGGGGGGCACTGAAGCTTTCCTT.

For this clonotype: The CDR3 does not end in the conserved phenylalanine or tryptophan, so this is likely a read error. Because the CDR3's place on the DNA is in doubt, the DNA is left out and the CDR3 is given as listed by TCRdb. CDR3 loop: CASSFLAGTEFL. The V call is TRBV7-9, the J call TRBJ2-1; TRBD2 is the table's D call, not checked against the DNA. Germline CDR1 is SEHNR and CDR2 is FQNEAQ (reference sequence). The CDR3 totals 12 residues, both ends included.

This clonotype was observed many times. The rearrangement joins TRBV5-4 to TRBJ1-1, with 9 bases matching TRBD1. The CDR3 spans 15 residues. The germline V gene has CDR1 SGHNT and CDR2 YYREEE (reference sequence). J was trimmed by 4 bases and V by 0 bases; bases with no gene match: 4. DNA for the CDR3: TGTGCCAGCAGCTTGGGCGGACAGGGGAGCACTGAAGCTTTCTTT. It codes for CASSLGGQGSTEAFF.

Remarks on this clonotype: A read error may explain this, as a much larger clone is one base away. This chain connects TRBV6-5 to TRBJ2-5, with D perhaps TRBD1 or TRBD2 (5 bases each). This CDR3 has 13 residues. Deletions cut 6 bases from V and 6 bases from J, with 14 bases between. From germline, CDR1 is MNHEY and CDR2 SVGAGI. The CDR3 reads CASSLGARKTQYF. The CDR3 DNA sequence: TGTGCCAGCAGCCTCGGGGCTCGAAAGACCCAGTACTTC.

In this sample, this clonotype turned up many times. V and J are TRBV29-1 and TRBJ1-5; possibly TRBD1 for D (5 bases). Per germline, CDR1 SQVTM and CDR2 ANQGSEA. This CDR3 spans 14 amino acids. V lost 4 bases to trimming and J lost 3 bases, with 13 bases between them. The DNA of the CDR3 is TGCAGCGTTGGCCCGGCAGGGATCAATCAGCCCCAGCATTTT. Translation gives CSVGPAGINQPQHF.

Remarks on this clonotype: The junction differs from germline at one of its ends, possibly a read error. This rearrangement joins TRBV13 to TRBJ2-1; maybe TRBD2 (5 bases). The CDR3 length is 17 residues. Germline CDR1 is PRHDT and CDR2 is FYEKMQ (reference sequence). CDR3 nucleotides: TGTGCCAGTAGCCCCCTGGGGTGGAGCGGTCCCTACAATGGGCAGTTCTTC. Protein: CASSPLGWSGPYNGQFF.

Comments on this clonotype: Germline and junction disagree at one end, which may indicate a read error. The chain combines TRBV2 with TRBJ2-7; D is unclear. The CDR3 sequence is 15 residues long. CDR1 is SNHLY, CDR2 FYNNEI, per germline. DNA for the CDR3: TGTGCCAGCGGTGATGATGGGCCCAAGGTGTACGAGCAGTACTTC. Encoded protein: CASGDDGPKVYEQYF.

Comments on this clonotype: A read error may produce the germline difference seen at one junction end. The chain is built from TRBV6-2 or TRBV6-3 and TRBJ2-7; D unresolved. The CDR3 runs 13 residues. CDR1 is MNHEY and CDR2 is SVGEGT in the germline V gene. DNA for the CDR3: TGCGCCAGCAGTTGGGTGGGAACCTACGACCAGTACTTC. Translation: CASSWVGTYDQYF.

A few counts support this clonotype. The J gene is TRBJ2-7, the V gene TRBV7-9, with 9 bases lining up with TRBD1. V shed 2 bases and J 3 bases; nucleotides not matched to a gene: 11. The CDR3 contains 17 residues. CDR1 is SEHNR and CDR2 is FQNEAQ in the germline V gene (reference sequence). The CDR3 nucleotides read TGTGCCAGCAGCTTAACTGTGAGAGGACAGGGGTTCTACGAGCAGTACTTC. Translation gives CASSLTVRGQGFYEQYF.

Of note for this clonotype: The junction and the germline gene differ at one end; a read error may be behind it. The chain combines TRBV11-1 with TRBJ2-3; tentatively, D is TRBD2 (6 bases). The CDR3 contains 14 residues. Germline CDR1 SGHAT, CDR2 FQDESV (reference sequence). Here the CDR3 reads CGSSLRQRAGGSHF. The CDR3 DNA reads as TGTGGCAGCAGCTTAAGGCAACGTGCAGGAGGGTCTCACTTT.

The sample holds one count of this clonotype. The rearrangement links TRBV6-1 to TRBJ1-1; 8 bases line up with TRBD1. V was pared by 6 bases and J by 14 bases, with 11 bases of the junction left unmatched. The CDR3 has 12 residues. CDR1 is MNHNS, CDR2 SASEGT, per germline. The CDR3 region has the DNA TGTGCCAGCAGGCTACTACAGGGGGGAGCCTTCTTT. Amino acid sequence: CASRLLQGGAFF.

The gene calls are TRBV29-1 and TRBJ2-7, with D perhaps assigned TRBD1 or TRBD2 (6 bases each). Germline-derived CDR1 and CDR2 are SQVTM and ANQGSEA. The CDR3 covers 13 residues. The CDR3 protein is CNATRGVPYEQYF. The CDR3 coding sequence is TGCAACGCGACGAGGGGGGTCCCCTACGAGCAGTACTTC.

The chain uses TRBV6-4 and TRBJ2-3, with a tentative D call TRBD2 (6 bases). CDR3 length: 15 amino acids. V was pared by 5 bases and J by 0 bases, with 12 bases between. CDR1 MRHNA and CDR2 SNTAGT come from the germline V gene. The CDR3 loop reads CASSRVAASTDTQYF. The CDR3 region has the DNA TGTGCCAGCAGTCGAGTAGCGGCTAGCACAGATACGCAGTATTTT.

A note on this clonotype: Just one base apart from a much larger clone, this may be a read error. The chain joins TRBV28 to TRBJ1-2, with a tentative D call TRBD1 (5 bases). Germline CDR1 reads MDHEN; CDR2 reads SYDVKM. The CDR3 totals 13 residues. For the CDR3, the DNA is TGTGCCAGCAGTTTAGAGACAGTCTATGACTACACCTTC. Encoded protein: CASSLETVYDYTF.

Relative to its sample, this clonotype is medium-sized (0.01 to 0.1%). The chain links TRBV11-2 to TRBJ2-3; either TRBD1 or TRBD2 may supply D (6 bases each). The V and J ends lost 4 bases and 4 bases respectively, with 9 bases between them. There are 13 residues in the CDR3. Germline V gene sequence: CDR1 SGHAT, CDR2 FQNNGV. CDR3 residues: CASSSGAADTQYF. The DNA of the CDR3 is TGTGCCAGCAGCTCGGGGGCAGCAGATACGCAGTATTTT. The variable domain in full, completed from reference TRBV11-2 and TRBJ2-3, reads EAGVAQSPRYKIIEKRQSVAFWCNPISGHATLYWYQQILGQGPKLLIQFQNNGVVDDSQLPKDRFSAERLKGVDSTLKIQPAKLEDSAVYLCASSSGAADTQYFGPGTRLTVL.

In the case of this clonotype: As the CDR3 is not closed by the conserved phenylalanine or tryptophan, this likely results from a read error. It is unclear where the CDR3 begins or ends on the DNA, so no DNA is shown, and the CDR3 is as TCRdb lists it. The chain links TRBV4-2 to TRBJ2-5; the tabulated D call, TRBD2, remains unverified against the DNA. CDR1 is LGHNA and CDR2 is YNFKEQ in the germline V gene. A total of 17 residues make up the CDR3, ends included. The CDR3 sequence: CASSQTGTRNVPETQYL.

With regard to this clonotype: At one boundary the junction diverges from the germline segment, which might be a read error. This chain uses TRBV11-2 with TRBJ1-4, with 11 bases that match TRBD1. The CDR3 has 14 residues. Germline V gives CDR1 SGHAT, CDR2 FQNNGV. The CDR3 DNA reads TGTGCCAACAACCTGGACAGGGGGCCTGAAAAACTGTCTTTT. This gives the protein CANNLDRGPEKLSF. The complete variable domain, with remaining parts taken from reference TRBV11-2 and TRBJ1-4, reads EAGVAQSPRYKIIEKRQSVAFWCNPISGHATLYWYQQILGQGPKLLIQFQNNGVVDDSQLPKDRFSAERLKGVDSTLKIQPAKLEDSAVYLCANNLDRGPEKLSFGSGTQLSVL.

The CDR3, as DNA: TGCGCCAGCAGCTTGGGGGAGAGGATGTTTGGGAACACTGAAGCTTTCTTT. Translation gives CASSLGERMFGNTEAFF. The genes are TRBV5-1 and TRBJ1-1, with D unclear. V lost 0 bases, J lost 1 base, and 16 bases lay in between. The CDR3 totals 17 residues. Germline lookup yields CDR1 SGHRS and CDR2 YFSETQ.

This clonotype was picked up one time. The germline gene is not matched at one end of the junction; a read error may be the cause. The chain recombines TRBV7-3 with TRBJ2-2, with a weak D call TRBD1 (6 bases). Germline V gene sequence: CDR1 SGHTA, CDR2 FQGTGA. The CDR3 sequence is 16 residues long. Here the CDR3 DNA reads TGTGCCAACAGCTTAGCCGGGACACGGGACACCGGGGAGCTGTTTTTT. Its translation is CANSLAGTRDTGELFF.

The gene calls are TRBV6-2 or TRBV6-3 and TRBJ2-7; the D call may be TRBD1 or TRBD2 (5 bases each). The CDR3 covers 12 residues. The germline CDR1 and CDR2 sequences are MNHEY and SVGEGT. V was cut by 11 bases and J by 5 bases, with 16 bases left in between. In DNA, the CDR3 is TGTGCCTCCTCCGGGACCCTACACGAGCAGTACTTC. Amino acids: CASSGTLHEQYF.

This clonotype was seen many times. CDR3 loop: CASSSLGGRWKETQYF. CDR3 bases: TGTGCCAGCAGTTCCCTAGGCGGGAGGTGGAAAGAGACCCAGTACTTC. V and J are TRBV28 and TRBJ2-5; 8 nucleotides match TRBD2. The CDR3 has 16 residues. Germline V gives CDR1 MDHEN, CDR2 SYDVKM. After removal of 4 bases from V and 3 bases from J, the junction contained 10 bases not matched to a gene. Full variable domain (remainder filled in from reference TRBV28 and TRBJ2-5): DVKVTQSSRYLVKRTGEKVFLECVQDMDHENMFWYRQDPGLGLRLIYFSYDVKMKEKGDIPEGYSVSREKKERFSLILESASTNQTSMYLCASSSLGGRWKETQYFGPGTRLLVL.

This clonotype was seen just once. One end of the junction varies from germline; a read error may be responsible. The V call is TRBV29-1, the J call TRBJ2-5, with 7 bases aligning to TRBD1. The germline V gene has CDR1 SQVTM and CDR2 ANQGSEA. The CDR3 extends over 15 amino acids. For the CDR3, the DNA is TGCAGCGTTGAAGGCAGAGCGACAGGGCGAGAGACACAGTACTTC. This encodes CSVEGRATGRETQYF. The full variable domain, rest sourced from reference TRBV29-1 and TRBJ2-5, is SAVISQKPSRDICQRGTSLTIQCQVDSQVTMMFWYRQQPGQSLTLIATANQGSEATYESGFVIDKFPISRPNLTFSTLTVSNMSPEDSSIYLCSVEGRATGRETQYFGPGTRLLVL.

Details on this clonotype: Because it lacks the conserved phenylalanine or tryptophan at the end, this CDR3 is likely a read error. No DNA is shown, since the ends of the CDR3 on it are uncertain; the CDR3 is the one TCRdb lists. The chain combines TRBV11-1 with TRBJ2-3; the table gives TRBD2 as D, unverified against the DNA. Germline lookup yields CDR1 SGHAT and CDR2 FQDESV (reference sequence). The CDR3 is made up of 14 amino acids, end residues included. The CDR3 loop reads CASNLRQCAGESHI.

In the case of this clonotype: At one of its ends the junction is not consistent with the germline gene, which may arise from a read error. The DNA of the CDR3 is TGTGCCATCATCTTAGATCGAGAGACAGATATGCAGTATTTT. It is translated as CAIILDRETDMQYF. The rearrangement uses TRBV11-2 and TRBJ2-3, with D possibly TRBD1 on 5 matching bases. From germline, CDR1 is SGHAT and CDR2 FQNNGV. This CDR3 is 14 amino acids long.

The V and J genes are TRBV19 and TRBJ2-3; the D is unclear. CDR3 length: 13 amino acids. Trimming removed 5 bases at V and 8 bases at J, with 14 bases between. Germline CDR1 reads LNHDA; CDR2 reads SQIVND (reference sequence). The CDR3 sequence is CASSPIDTPTQYF. The CDR3 nucleotides are TGTGCCAGTAGTCCCATTGACACCCCTACGCAGTATTTT.

In regard to this clonotype: One end of the junction fails to match germline, which may point to a read error. The gene calls are TRBV29-1 and TRBJ1-5; D call uncertain. This CDR3 is built from 13 residues. CDR1 and CDR2 from the germline V gene are SQVTM and ANQGSEA. DNA for the CDR3: TGTAGCGTTGAGCGTGCCTCCCGCCAGCCCCAGCATTTT. This encodes CSVERASRQPQHF. The full variable domain, rest sourced from reference TRBV29-1 and TRBJ1-5, is SAVISQKPSRDICQRGTSLTIQCQVDSQVTMMFWYRQQPGQSLTLIATANQGSEATYESGFVIDKFPISRPNLTFSTLTVSNMSPEDSSIYLCSVERASRQPQHFGDGTRLSIL.

By share of the sample, this clonotype is medium-sized. The V gene is TRBV11-2, the J gene TRBJ1-1; D is undetermined. CDR3 length: 13 amino acids. V dropped 2 bases and J dropped 1 base, with 5 bases sitting between them. CDR1 SGHAT and CDR2 FQNNGV come from the germline V gene. The CDR3 DNA is TGTGCCAGCAGCTTATCAGGGAACACTGAAGCTTTCTTT. This encodes CASSLSGNTEAFF.

The table lists this clonotype with a few counts. A much larger clone lies a single base off, so this may be a read error. This chain connects TRBV5-1 to TRBJ2-1, with 7 bases lining up with TRBD1. Looked up from germline, CDR1 is SGHRS and CDR2 is YFSETQ. This CDR3 region has 16 residues. The CDR3 DNA reads TGCGCCAGCATCGGGACAGCCGCTAGGTCCTACAATGAGCAGTCCTTC. Protein sequence: CASIGTAARSYNEQSF. The full variable domain, rest sourced from reference TRBV5-1 and TRBJ2-1, is KAGVTQTPRYLIKTRGQQVTLSCSPISGHRSVSWYQQTPGQGLQFLFEYFSETQRNKGNFPGRFSGRQFSNSRSEMNVSTLELGDSALYLCASIGTAARSYNEQSFGPGTRLTVL.

J is TRBJ2-5 and V is TRBV29-1; D gene uncertain. Per germline, CDR1 SQVTM and CDR2 ANQGSEA. Trimming took off 4 bases at V and 4 bases at J, with 13 bases between the two ends. The CDR3 contains 13 residues. The CDR3 nucleotides read TGCAGCGTTGCGAGTGGGTACCGAGAGACCCAGTACTTC. It is translated as CSVASGYRETQYF.